The T cell receptor (beta chain) under discussion was sequenced for a study of shared clonotypes between healthy human individuals. Across the study: The study used three CD4 naive, three CD4 memory, two CD8 naive and one CD8 memory plate per donor.

Study conclusions and caveats: Among the subsets, naive ones generally showed larger estimated richness than memory ones.

Data came from immunoSEQ multiplex PCR; TCRdb stores just in-frame clones and leaves some out. The table has some 2.3 million clones, approximately 95% seen once. To note about this clone: The antigen remains undetermined.

Donors were Caucasian adults residing in Nashville, Tennessee, USA. The sample comprised naive CD4+ T cells from PBMCs. Subset reported: CD45RA+ positively selected. The receptor was isolated from a man between 18 and 29 years old in good health. Some clones in this sample may be carry-over from other donors' samples.

CDR3 bases: TGTGCCAGCATGGCAGGGGGCAGCTATGGCTACACCTTC. This sequence encodes CASMAGGSYGYTF. The gene calls are TRBV28 and TRBJ1-2, with 8 bases matching TRBD1. The junction had 5 bases not matched to a gene; V was cut back by 7 bases and J by 4 bases. Germline V gene lookup returns CDR1 MDHEN and CDR2 SYDVKM. The CDR3 loop spans 13 amino acids.